What follows are 24 T cell receptor beta chains derived from one specimen sequenced in a study of blood T cell repertoires in COVID-19. Sequenced by immunoSEQ multiplex PCR; TCRdb stores in-frame clones only, minus some. The sample carries a few hundred thousand clones, about nine tenths recorded once. Sample: peripheral blood. The origin of the receptors is a woman aged 50 to 60 with COVID-19, enrolled during active disease.

This chain connects TRBV28 to TRBJ2-5; 7 bases are shared with TRBD2. CDR3 length: 17 amino acids. Trimming removed 1 base from V and 7 bases from J; junction bases left unmatched: 15. Germline values: CDR1 MDHEN, CDR2 SYDVKM. The CDR3 DNA follows: TGTGCCAGCAGTTTATTTCTCGGGGCGGGAGCCCCCGGGACCCAGTACTTC. Its translation: CASSLFLGAGAPGTQYF.

This chain joins TRBV6-5 and TRBJ2-2; a weak D match, TRBD2 (6 bases). The CDR3 consists of 12 residues. Between the trimmed V and J ends, which lost 7 bases and 7 bases, there was a span of 10 bases. Germline lookup yields CDR1 MNHEY and CDR2 SVGAGI. The CDR3, as DNA: TGTGCCAGCAAGGAGGGCGTCGGGGAGCTGTTTTTT. Translated: CASKEGVGELFF.

The chain recombines TRBV30 with TRBJ2-5; 8 positions agree with TRBD2. V dropped 0 bases and J dropped 4; count of bases not matched to a gene: 4. Germline CDR1 reads GTSNPN; CDR2 reads SVGIG (reference sequence). The CDR3 covers 14 residues. The DNA of the CDR3 is TGTGCCTGGAGTGTAGGGCTAGCGGGAGAGACCCAGTACTTC. Its translation is CAWSVGLAGETQYF.

This chain uses TRBV19 with TRBJ1-1; tentative D call: TRBD1 (5 bases). Deletions cut 4 bases from V and 5 bases from J, with 17 bases between. This CDR3 is built from 15 residues. Germline-derived CDR1 and CDR2 are LNHDA and SQIVND (reference sequence). In DNA, the CDR3 is TGTGCCAGTAGTACATCGATCCTACCAGGGACTGAAGCTTTCTTT. As protein: CASSTSILPGTEAFF. Together with reference TRBV19 and TRBJ1-1, the CDR3 gives the full variable domain: DGGITQSPKYLFRKEGQNVTLSCEQNLNHDAMYWYRQDPGQGLRLIYYSQIVNDFQKGDIAEGYSVSREKKESFPLTVTSAQKNPTAFYLCASSTSILPGTEAFFGQGTRLTVV.

This chain joins TRBV18 and TRBJ1-2; TRBD1 matches at 10 bases. Germline CDR1 reads KGHSH; CDR2 reads LQKENI. The CDR3 has 14 amino acids. J lost 5 bases, V lost 3 bases, and 3 bases had no gene match. This chain's CDR3 is CASSPGTGVYGYTF. The CDR3 region has the DNA TGTGCCAGCTCACCCGGGACAGGGGTTTATGGCTACACCTTC. The entire variable domain, with the rest obtained from reference TRBV18 and TRBJ1-2, is as follows: NAGVMQNPRHLVRRRGQEARLRCSPMKGHSHVYWYRQLPEEGLKFMVYLQKENIIDESGMPKERFSAEFPKEGPSILRIQQVVRGDSAAYFCASSPGTGVYGYTFGSGTRLTVV.

The rearrangement joins TRBV7-2 to TRBJ1-1; no reliable D call. Germline assignment: CDR1 SGHTA and CDR2 FQGNSA. The CDR3 covers 13 residues. The V and J ends lost 4 bases and 1 base respectively, with 7 bases between them. The CDR3 sequence is CASSYSRNTEAFF. CDR3 coding DNA: TGTGCCAGCAGCTACAGTCGGAACACTGAAGCTTTCTTT. Combining the CDR3 with reference TRBV7-2 and TRBJ1-1 gives the whole variable domain GAGVSQSPSNKVTEKGKDVELRCDPISGHTALYWYRQSLGQGLEFLIYFQGNSAPDKSGLPSDRFSAERTGGSVSTLTIQRTQQEDSAVYLCASSYSRNTEAFFGQGTRLTVV.

The chain carries TRBV3-1 (or the pseudogene TRBV3-2) and TRBJ1-4; 9 bases agree with TRBD1. The CDR3 covers 14 residues. The germline V gene has CDR1 LGHDT and CDR2 YNNKEL (reference sequence). V shed 6 bases and J 7 bases; nucleotides not matched to a gene: 6. The CDR3 is CASRRQGGGEKLFF. CDR3 nucleotides: TGTGCCAGCAGGAGACAGGGGGGTGGTGAAAAACTGTTTTTT.

Of note for this clone: Within the sample, other DNA sequences also encode this same CDR3. This chain joins TRBV7-9 and TRBJ2-5; D is perhaps TRBD1 (6 bases). V lost 5 bases, J lost 1 base, and 11 bases lay in between. Germline V gives CDR1 SEHNR, CDR2 FQNEAQ (reference sequence). The length of the CDR3 is 14 residues. The CDR3 loop reads CASSLGTSQETQYF. The CDR3 region has the DNA TGTGCCAGCAGCCTCGGGACAAGCCAAGAGACCCAGTACTTC.

The chain carries TRBV6-5 and TRBJ2-3; TRBD1 might be the D (5 bases). CDR3 size: 13 residues. Germline CDR1 and CDR2: MNHEY and SVGAGI. Trimming took 0 bases from V and 7 from J, leaving 8 bases between them. CDR3 residues: CASSYSQGNTQYF. In DNA, the CDR3 is TGTGCCAGCAGTTACTCTCAGGGAAATACGCAGTATTTT.

The chain uses TRBV29-1 and TRBJ1-2, with D maybe TRBD1 (5 bases). The CDR3 is made up of 14 amino acids. Germline-derived CDR1 and CDR2 are SQVTM and ANQGSEA. V lost 2 bases and J lost 4, with 14 bases in between. The CDR3 protein is CSVEPPGATYGYTF. The CDR3 DNA is TGCAGCGTTGAACCCCCTGGGGCGACCTATGGCTACACCTTC.

In this sample, this clone turned up once. The rearrangement uses TRBV5-5 and TRBJ2-5; 15 bases fit TRBD2. V trimming: 6 bases; J trimming: 2 bases; junction bases outside the gene matches: 14. This CDR3 is 19 amino acids long. In germline, CDR1 is SGHKS, CDR2 YYEKEE (reference sequence). CDR3 in amino acids: CASTSGLAGGQSRQETQYF. The CDR3 DNA follows: TGTGCCAGCACCAGTGGACTAGCGGGAGGGCAAAGTCGGCAAGAGACCCAGTACTTC.

The rearrangement joins TRBV15 to TRBJ2-2; TRBD2 matches 10 bases. Trimming removed 0 bases from V and 4 bases from J; junction bases left unmatched: 11. CDR1 is LNHNV and CDR2 is YYDKDF in the germline V gene (reference sequence). The CDR3 covers 19 residues. CDR3 coding DNA: TGTGCCACCAGCAGAGAAGGGCATAAGCGGGAGGGATCCACCGGGGAGCTGTTTTTT. It specifies CATSREGHKREGSTGELFF.

The V call is TRBV6-5, the J call TRBJ1-5, with D possibly TRBD1 on 5 matching bases. From germline, CDR1 is MNHEY and CDR2 SVGAGI. This CDR3 is built from 15 residues. The ends were cut back, 5 bases at V and 7 bases at J, with 18 bases in the middle. The CDR3 nucleotides read TGTGCCAGCAGTAGAACGCTGCAGGGTTGGCAGCCCCAGCATTTT. Amino acid sequence: CASSRTLQGWQPQHF.

The chain employs TRBV19 and TRBJ1-1, with D perhaps TRBD1 (5 bases). With 5 bases removed from V and 5 bases from J, the gap between germline ends came to 15 bases. CDR1 and CDR2 from the germline V gene are LNHDA and SQIVND (reference sequence). This CDR3 contains 14 residues. CDR3 amino acids: CASSFWRGRTEAFF. The CDR3 DNA sequence: TGTGCCAGTAGTTTCTGGCGGGGGAGAACTGAAGCTTTCTTT. The complete variable domain, with remaining parts taken from reference TRBV19 and TRBJ1-1, reads DGGITQSPKYLFRKEGQNVTLSCEQNLNHDAMYWYRQDPGQGLRLIYYSQIVNDFQKGDIAEGYSVSREKKESFPLTVTSAQKNPTAFYLCASSFWRGRTEAFFGQGTRLTVV.

The chain joins TRBV7-3 to TRBJ2-3; 10 nucleotides agree with TRBD2. The CDR3 contains 15 residues. Trimming cost V 5 bases and J 0 bases; bases outside gene matches: 2. Germline CDR1 and CDR2: SGHTA and FQGTGA. CDR3: CASSPLAGSTDTQYF. Here the CDR3 DNA reads TGTGCCAGCAGCCCACTAGCGGGAAGCACAGATACGCAGTATTTT.

V and J are TRBV9 and TRBJ2-1; D is undetermined. This CDR3 has 16 residues. V lost 0 bases and J 3 bases, leaving 13 bases between the germline ends. Germline V gene sequence: CDR1 SGDLS, CDR2 YYNGEE. CDR3 sequence reads: CASSVGEAPRYNEQFF. The CDR3 coding sequence is TGTGCCAGCAGCGTAGGAGAGGCCCCCCGCTACAATGAGCAGTTCTTC.

The table lists this clone with a count of one. The chain has TRBV6-4 and TRBJ2-7; D uncertain. CDR1 is MRHNA and CDR2 is SNTAGT in the germline V gene. The V and J ends lost 0 bases and 0 bases respectively, with 9 bases between them. The CDR3 is 15 residues long. The DNA of the CDR3 is TGTGCCAGCAGTGACTCGGGCACACCCTCCTACGAGCAGTACTTC. Translated: CASSDSGTPSYEQYF.

The V call is TRBV6-5, the J call TRBJ1-1; D perhaps matches TRBD1 (6 bases). V was pared by 11 bases and J by 8 bases, with 18 bases between. The CDR3 is made up of 12 amino acids. Germline V gene sequence: CDR1 MNHEY, CDR2 SVGAGI. The CDR3 DNA reads TGTGCCTCGGAGGGGGGGAGAGGAGAAGCTTTCTTT. It specifies CASEGGRGEAFF.

J is TRBJ2-1 and V is TRBV10-3; 12 nucleotides align to TRBD2. With V trimmed by 6 bases and J by 0 bases, 6 bases remained unmatched. The germline gives CDR1 ENHRY, CDR2 SYGVKD. This CDR3 region has 17 residues. The CDR3 here is CAIRGTSGPSSYNEQFF. The CDR3 nucleotides read TGTGCCATCAGGGGGACTAGCGGGCCGAGCTCCTACAATGAGCAGTTCTTC.

This sequence joins TRBV7-9 and TRBJ2-5; TRBD1 might be the D (6 bases). Between the trimmed V and J ends, which lost 2 bases and 0 bases, there was a span of 7 bases. This CDR3 is built from 14 residues. CDR1 is SEHNR, CDR2 FQNEAQ, per germline (reference sequence). CDR3 in amino acids: CASSLRDNQETQYF. Here the CDR3 DNA reads TGTGCCAGCAGCTTAAGGGACAACCAAGAGACCCAGTACTTC.

The CDR3 nucleotides are TGTGCCAGCAGTCGACAGGGGAGCACTGAAGCTTTCTTT. It codes for CASSRQGSTEAFF. The chain recombines TRBV5-4 with TRBJ1-1; 8 positions match TRBD1. The CDR3 is 13 amino acids. Germline V lookup: CDR1 SGHNT, CDR2 YYREEE (reference sequence). Trimming cost V 5 bases and J 4 bases; bases outside gene matches: 4. Combining the CDR3 with reference TRBV5-4 and TRBJ1-1 gives the whole variable domain ETGVTQSPTHLIKTRGQQVTLRCSSQSGHNTVSWYQQALGQGPQFIFQYYREEENGRGNFPPRFSGLQFPNYSSELNVNALELDDSALYLCASSRQGSTEAFFGQGTRLTVV.

The chain links TRBV18 to TRBJ1-1; 9 bases match TRBD1. This CDR3 region has 15 residues. Germline values: CDR1 KGHSH, CDR2 LQKENI. The trim removed 2 bases at V and 5 bases at J, leaving 6 bases unmatched. The CDR3 protein is CASSPTTGGSTEAFF. The CDR3 DNA is TGTGCCAGCTCACCAACGACAGGGGGGAGTACTGAAGCTTTCTTT.

The chain is built from TRBV29-1 and TRBJ1-1, with no clear D. The CDR3 consists of 8 residues. The V and J ends lost 7 bases and 6 bases respectively, with 3 bases between them. The germline gives CDR1 SQVTM, CDR2 ANQGSEA. In DNA, the CDR3 is TGCAGCGGGCCTGAAGCTTTCTTT. It is translated as CSGPEAFF.

Here the CDR3 reads CASRKGDQPQHF. CDR3 nucleotide sequence: TGTGCCAGCAGAAAGGGAGATCAGCCCCAGCATTTT. The chain combines TRBV2 with TRBJ1-5; D is undetermined. CDR1 and CDR2 (germline): SNHLY, FYNNEI. V lost 6 bases, J lost 5 bases, and 8 bases lay in between. The CDR3 has 12 residues. Filled out from reference TRBV2 and TRBJ1-5, the complete variable domain reads EPEVTQTPSHQVTQMGQEVILRCVPISNHLYFYWYRQILGQKVEFLVSFYNNEISEKSEIFDDQFSVERPDGSNFTLKIRSTKLEDSAMYFCASRKGDQPQHFGDGTRLSIL.